A selection of T cell receptor beta chains follows, all from one sample in a study of blood T cell repertoires in COVID-19. TCRdb's copy holds only in-frame clones and misses some; the assay was immunoSEQ multiplex PCR. The table has roughly 120,000 clones, 80% seen once. The sequencing input was peripheral blood. The receptors here all came from a human donor in a cohort sampled during active or convalescent COVID-19. Each CDR3 is given with its conserved first and last residue. D genes are given only for firm matches. The size entry is marked missing in some rows and otherwise reads once, few, many or a size class.

clone_size: -; v_call: TRBV6-2/TRBV6-3; d_call: -; j_call: TRBJ2-7; cdr3_aa: CASSYDPRGRLYEQYF; cdr3_nt: TGTGCCAGCAGTTACGACCCGAGGGGGAGACTCTACGAGCAGTACTTC
clone_size: -; v_call: TRBV19; d_call: -; j_call: TRBJ2-2; cdr3_aa: CASHFSAGTGELFF; cdr3_nt: TGTGCCAGCCACTTTAGTGCCGGGACCGGGGAGCTGTTTTTT
clone_size: once; v_call: TRBV28; d_call: -; j_call: TRBJ1-5; cdr3_aa: CASSLPGSGNQPQHF; cdr3_nt: TGTGCCAGCAGTTTACCGGGGTCAGGCAATCAGCCCCAGCATTTT
clone_size: -; v_call: TRBV5-1; d_call: TRBD1; j_call: TRBJ1-6; cdr3_aa: CASRTTGSSYNSPLHF; cdr3_nt: TGCGCCAGCAGAACGACAGGGAGCTCCTATAATTCACCCCTCCACTTT
clone_size: -; v_call: TRBV10-2; d_call: -; j_call: TRBJ1-6; cdr3_aa: CASSEWQGGRSYNSPLHF; cdr3_nt: TGCGCCAGCAGTGAATGGCAGGGTGGTCGCTCCTATAATTCACCCCTCCACTTT
clone_size: -; v_call: TRBV24-1; d_call: TRBD2; j_call: TRBJ2-2; cdr3_aa: CATRPTLAVLFPGELFF; cdr3_nt: TGTGCCACCAGACCCACCCTAGCGGTCCTCTTCCCCGGGGAGCTGTTTTTT
clone_size: -; v_call: TRBV24-1; d_call: -; j_call: TRBJ1-4; cdr3_aa: CATGAMETGTNEKLFF; cdr3_nt: TGTGCCACCGGGGCAATGGAGACCGGGACTAATGAAAAACTGTTTTTT
clone_size: -; v_call: TRBV27; d_call: -; j_call: TRBJ2-6; cdr3_aa: CASSSTRIRSGANVLTF; cdr3_nt: TGTGCCAGCAGTTCAACCAGAATTCGCTCTGGGGCCAACGTCCTGACTTTC
clone_size: many; v_call: TRBV3-1/TRBV3-2; d_call: TRBD2; j_call: TRBJ2-5; cdr3_aa: CASSHSSGLQETQYF; cdr3_nt: TGTGCCAGCAGCCACTCTAGCGGGTTACAAGAGACCCAGTACTTC
clone_size: -; v_call: TRBV20-1; d_call: TRBD1; j_call: TRBJ1-4; cdr3_aa: CSASYRGEKLFF; cdr3_nt: TGCAGTGCTAGTTACAGGGGTGAAAAACTGTTTTTT
clone_size: few; v_call: TRBV10-3; d_call: -; j_call: TRBJ2-3; cdr3_aa: CAISGRQSDTQYF; cdr3_nt: TGTGCCATCAGTGGCAGACAGTCAGATACGCAGTATTTT
clone_size: -; v_call: TRBV10-3; d_call: -; j_call: TRBJ2-1; cdr3_aa: CAIIRDSGYNEQFF; cdr3_nt: TGTGCCATCATCCGGGACTCGGGCTACAATGAGCAGTTCTTC
clone_size: -; v_call: TRBV7-2; d_call: -; j_call: TRBJ1-3; cdr3_aa: CASSPTSGYSGNTIYF; cdr3_nt: TGTGCCAGCAGCCCGACCTCAGGTTATTCTGGAAACACCATATATTTT
clone_size: -; v_call: TRBV6-5; d_call: TRBD2; j_call: TRBJ2-7; cdr3_aa: CASRKSGRAGEQYF; cdr3_nt: TGTGCCAGCAGAAAAAGCGGGAGGGCGGGGGAGCAGTACTTC
clone_size: -; v_call: TRBV6-5; d_call: TRBD1; j_call: TRBJ1-5; cdr3_aa: CASSTGQGRNQPQHF; cdr3_nt: TGTGCCAGCAGCACGGGACAGGGGAGAAATCAGCCCCAGCATTTT
clone_size: -; v_call: TRBV20-1; d_call: -; j_call: TRBJ1-1; cdr3_aa: CSASNQGNTEAFF; cdr3_nt: TGCAGTGCTAGTAACCAGGGGAACACTGAAGCTTTCTTT
clone_size: -; v_call: TRBV4-2; d_call: TRBD1; j_call: TRBJ1-1; cdr3_aa: CASSQGAGGIKTEAFF; cdr3_nt: TGTGCCAGCAGCCAAGGTGCAGGGGGCATAAAAACTGAAGCTTTCTTT
clone_size: -; v_call: TRBV28; d_call: -; j_call: TRBJ2-7; cdr3_aa: CASSTGGIALGVEQYF; cdr3_nt: TGTGCCAGCAGTACTGGGGGCATAGCCCTAGGGGTCGAGCAGTACTTC
clone_size: -; v_call: TRBV7-9; d_call: -; j_call: TRBJ1-1; cdr3_aa: CASRRDINTEAFF; cdr3_nt: TGTGCCAGCAGGAGGGACATAAACACTGAAGCTTTCTTT
clone_size: many; v_call: TRBV7-9; d_call: TRBD1; j_call: TRBJ1-5; cdr3_aa: CASSSGTGNQPQHF; cdr3_nt: TGTGCCAGCAGCTCAGGGACAGGCAACCAGCCCCAGCATTTT
clone_size: -; v_call: TRBV19; d_call: TRBD1; j_call: TRBJ1-6; cdr3_aa: CASSMDTGGFNSPLHF; cdr3_nt: TGTGCCAGTAGTATGGATACAGGGGGCTTTAATTCACCCCTCCACTTT
clone_size: -; v_call: TRBV6-5; d_call: -; j_call: TRBJ2-2; cdr3_aa: CASSYAVVDTGELFF; cdr3_nt: TGTGCCAGCAGTTACGCGGTGGTTGACACCGGGGAGCTGTTTTTT
clone_size: once; v_call: TRBV9; d_call: TRBD2; j_call: TRBJ2-1; cdr3_aa: CASSPKGLAGGEQFF; cdr3_nt: TGTGCCAGCAGCCCCAAAGGACTAGCGGGGGGTGAGCAGTTCTTC
clone_size: -; v_call: TRBV4-2; d_call: -; j_call: TRBJ1-5; cdr3_aa: CASSQVFEGGQPQHF; cdr3_nt: TGTGCCAGCAGCCAAGTGTTTGAGGGAGGTCAGCCCCAGCATTTT
clone_size: few; v_call: TRBV18; d_call: TRBD1; j_call: TRBJ2-7; cdr3_aa: CASSPGTGREQYF; cdr3_nt: TGTGCCAGCTCACCAGGGACAGGGCGCGAGCAGTACTTC
clone_size: -; v_call: TRBV2; d_call: TRBD1; j_call: TRBJ1-1; cdr3_aa: CASRLQGGMPEAFF; cdr3_nt: TGTGCCAGCAGGTTACAGGGGGGGATGCCTGAAGCTTTCTTT
clone_size: -; v_call: TRBV29-1; d_call: TRBD2; j_call: TRBJ2-2; cdr3_aa: CSAKTSGNTGELFF; cdr3_nt: TGCAGCGCCAAGACTAGCGGGAACACCGGGGAGCTGTTTTTT
clone_size: once; v_call: TRBV7-2; d_call: -; j_call: TRBJ2-3; cdr3_aa: CASSLVGVSTDTQYF; cdr3_nt: TGTGCCAGCAGCTTAGTAGGGGTTAGCACAGATACGCAGTATTTT
clone_size: -; v_call: TRBV30; d_call: -; j_call: TRBJ2-6; cdr3_aa: CAWKTKVSGANVLTF; cdr3_nt: TGTGCCTGGAAGACAAAGGTCTCTGGGGCCAACGTCCTGACTTTC
clone_size: -; v_call: TRBV6-1; d_call: -; j_call: TRBJ1-1; cdr3_aa: CASSEVGGTVEAFF; cdr3_nt: TGTGCCAGCAGTGAAGTGGGAGGGACGGTTGAAGCTTTCTTT
clone_size: -; v_call: TRBV7-9; d_call: TRBD1; j_call: TRBJ2-7; cdr3_aa: CASSSGTEIREQYF; cdr3_nt: TGTGCCAGCAGCTCCGGGACAGAGATCCGCGAGCAGTACTTC